A selection of T cell receptor beta chains follows, all from one sample in a study of T cell changes during pregnancy in multiple sclerosis. Assay: immunoSEQ multiplex PCR; the TCRdb copy retains only in-frame clones and omits some. The sample shows around 62,000 clones, roughly nine tenths of them seen only once. The sample consisted of peripheral blood, taken in the first trimester of pregnancy. These receptors originate from a female donor with multiple sclerosis, enrolled in a pregnancy study. CDR3s include the opening cysteine and the closing phenylalanine or tryptophan. A D gene is named only where the DNA matches it firmly. Clone size appears in some rows only: once, few, many, or a class for an expanded clone.

v_gene	d_gene	j_gene	abundance	CDR3aa	CDR3nt
TRBV6-1	TRBD1	TRBJ1-2	-	CASSEWGQGQTREGYTF	TGTGCCAGCAGTGAATGGGGACAGGGTCAGACCCGAGAGGGCTACACCTTC
TRBV7-9	TRBD2	TRBJ2-3	-	CASSTFLGLAAPGTQYF	TGTGCCAGCAGCACATTCTTGGGACTAGCGGCCCCGGGGACGCAGTATTTT
TRBV5-5	TRBD1	TRBJ1-2	-	CASSPLSRQGRSGYTF	TGTGCCAGCAGCCCTCTAAGCAGACAGGGGCGCAGTGGCTACACCTTC
TRBV2	TRBD1	TRBJ2-7	-	CASSREGQGWGEQYF	TGTGCCAGCAGTCGAGAGGGACAGGGATGGGGCGAGCAGTACTTC
TRBV13	-	TRBJ2-7	-	CASSSYNSYEQYF	TGTGCCAGCAGCTCATACAACTCCTACGAGCAGTACTTC
TRBV5-4	TRBD2	TRBJ2-1	-	CASSVGLAGAYNEQFF	TGTGCCAGCAGCGTGGGACTAGCGGGGGCATACAATGAGCAGTTCTTC
TRBV19	TRBD2	TRBJ2-1	few	CASSIAPGLLAGGRSEQFF	TGTGCCAGTAGTATCGCCCCGGGGCTCCTAGCGGGGGGGCGGAGTGAGCAGTTCTTC
TRBV21-1	-	TRBJ2-1	-	CASSNEGGPYNEQFF	TGTGCCAGCAGCAACGAGGGAGGGCCCTACAATGAGCAGTTCTTC
TRBV7-6	TRBD1	TRBJ2-2	-	CASSRTGSGSGELFF	TGTGCCAGCAGCCGGACAGGGTCGGGGTCCGGGGAGCTGTTTTTT
TRBV30	TRBD2	TRBJ2-7	-	CAWGLAGGYSYEQYF	TGTGCCTGGGGACTAGCGGGAGGTTACTCCTACGAGCAGTACTTC
TRBV27	-	TRBJ2-7	once	CATRESMTSYEQYF	TGTGCCACCAGGGAGTCGATGACTTCCTACGAGCAGTACTTC
TRBV5-1	-	TRBJ2-1	-	CASSLAGEQFF	TGCGCCAGCAGCCTGGCTGGCGAGCAGTTCTTC
TRBV9	TRBD1	TRBJ2-4	-	CASSVGGQGGNIQYF	TGTGCCAGCAGCGTAGGGGGACAGGGGGGAAACATTCAGTACTTC
TRBV6-5	-	TRBJ1-3	-	CASSPSGVGNTIYF	TGTGCCAGCAGCCCCAGCGGGGTGGGAAACACCATATATTTT
TRBV6-6	-	TRBJ2-7	-	CASSYSSGFYEQYF	TGTGCCAGCAGTTACTCGAGCGGGTTCTACGAGCAGTACTTC
TRBV6-1	-	TRBJ1-5	-	CASSENEGWGNQPQHF	TGTGCCAGCAGTGAAAATGAGGGTTGGGGCAATCAGCCCCAGCATTTT
TRBV6-6	-	TRBJ1-6	once	CASSYGTFQPLHF	TGTGCCAGCAGTTACGGGACATTCCAGCCCCTCCACTTT
TRBV4-1	-	TRBJ2-7	-	CASSPGLRSRFYEQYF	TGCGCCAGCAGCCCCGGATTGCGGAGCCGCTTCTACGAGCAGTACTTC
TRBV7-3	-	TRBJ1-1	few	CASSAHTNTEAFF	TGTGCCAGCAGCGCCCACACGAACACTGAAGCTTTCTTT
TRBV29-1	-	TRBJ1-1	few	CSVRGLPQPWNTEAFF	TGCAGCGTCAGGGGTTTGCCCCAACCATGGAACACTGAAGCTTTCTTT
TRBV4-1	-	TRBJ2-4	-	CASSQEVWRDSAKNIQYF	TGCGCCAGCAGCCAAGAAGTGTGGAGGGATTCGGCCAAAAACATTCAGTACTTC
TRBV2	TRBD1	TRBJ1-2	-	CASSLTGAYGYTF	TGTGCCAGCAGCCTGACAGGGGCCTATGGCTACACCTTC
TRBV12-5	TRBD1	TRBJ2-5	-	CASGKGGNPKETQYF	TGTGCCAGTGGCAAAGGGGGCAACCCGAAAGAGACCCAGTACTTC
TRBV28	-	TRBJ1-6	few	CASRGGYNSPLHF	TGTGCCAGCAGGGGGGGCTATAATTCACCCCTCCACTTT